A selection of T cell receptor beta chains follows, all from one sample in a study of control samples from healthy donors and cancer patients. This table comes from immunoSEQ multiplex PCR, and its TCRdb copy is limited to in-frame clones, with some not included. Of about 100,000 clones listed, more than 85% are singletons. The sequencing input was blood. The receptors come from a woman aged 45-59 years in good health. CDR3s include the opening cysteine and the closing phenylalanine or tryptophan. The D gene is left open where the match is weak. Expanded clones are given a class, and other clones once, few, many or no size at all.

16	TRBV7-3	TRBJ2-7	.	.	TGTGCCAGCAGCTCCTCAGGCCCCTTGAGCTCCTACGAGCAGTACTTC	CASSSSGPLSSYEQYF
14	TRBV5-1	TRBJ2-7	.	.	TGCGCCAGCCGGCAGCCGGGACGAGCCTACGAGCAGTACTTC	CASRQPGRAYEQYF
15	TRBV11-2	TRBJ2-6	.	.	TGTGCCAGCAGCTTAGTGGAGAGCGGGGCCAACGTCCTGACTTTC	CASSLVESGANVLTF
16	TRBV21-1	TRBJ1-5	.	.	TGTGCCAGCAGCAACCCCTTCGAGGGTGGCAATCAGCCCCAGCATTTT	CASSNPFEGGNQPQHF
16	TRBV25-1	TRBJ1-1	few	TRBD1	TGTGCCAGCGCAATCCGGGACAGGTCGCCGAACACTGAAGCTTTCTTT	CASAIRDRSPNTEAFF
14	TRBV5-1	TRBJ2-3	.	.	TGCGCCAGCCTTCAGGGTCCTAGCACAGATACGCAGTATTTT	CASLQGPSTDTQYF
15	TRBV5-1	TRBJ2-5	.	TRBD2	TGCGCCAGCAGCTTGAGCGGGGGGGCTGGGGAGACCCAGTACTTC	CASSLSGGAGETQYF
16	TRBV5-4	TRBJ2-7	.	.	TGTGCCAGCAGCCTTCCCCCCCGGGCGGGATCCTACGAGCAGTACTTC	CASSLPPRAGSYEQYF
16	TRBV19	TRBJ1-5	once	TRBD1	TGTGCCAGTAGTATCCTACAGGGGTCCCTTGGTCAGCCCCAGCATTTT	CASSILQGSLGQPQHF
15	TRBV6-1	TRBJ1-2	once	.	TGTGCCAGCAGTGAGGCCCAAATTATGGTTCATGGCTACACCTTC	CASSEAQIMVHGYTF